What follows are 9 T cell receptor beta chains derived from one specimen sequenced in a study of identical twins. TCRdb passed the 5' RACE reads through MiXCR, listing each CDR3 protein once. The sample lists approximately 700,000 distinct CDR3 sequences; around a sixth were seen once. This sample was shared with a second study, whose subject was T cells expressing NK-cell markers.

Input material: PBMCs. These receptors were collected from a woman in her late teens or twenties in good health.

The V call is TRBV12-3 or TRBV12-4, the J call TRBJ1-1; tentative D call: TRBD1 (5 bases). Trimming left V 5 bases short and J 8 bases short, with 18 bases between. The CDR3 has 14 residues. In DNA form, the CDR3 reads TGTGCCAGCAGTCCAAGTGGGGGGTCGAGGGAAGCTTTCTTT. It specifies CASSPSGGSREAFF.

The chain uses TRBV27 and TRBJ2-3, with D tentatively TRBD1 (6 bases). This CDR3 region has 15 residues. V dropped 3 bases and J dropped 3 bases, with 13 bases sitting between them. CDR1 MNHEY and CDR2 SMNVEV come from the germline V gene (reference sequence). CDR3: CASSFGQPGTDTQYF. The CDR3 nucleotides are TGTGCCAGCAGTTTTGGACAGCCGGGGACAGATACGCAGTATTTT.

This clonotype was found a few times. V gene TRBV7-6 combines with J gene TRBJ2-7, with 8 bases matching TRBD2. CDR3 length: 16 amino acids. V was clipped by 4 bases and J by 3 bases; unmatched bases: 11. Germline values: CDR1 SGHVS, CDR2 FNYEAQ. CDR3: CASSSPLAGTDYEQYF. The CDR3 nucleotides are TGTGCCAGCAGCTCCCCCTTAGCGGGAACAGACTACGAGCAGTACTTC.

This clonotype was observed a handful of times. The chain carries TRBV5-1 and TRBJ2-1, with 9 bases matching TRBD1. Germline loops: CDR1 SGHRS, CDR2 YFSETQ. The junction had 17 bases not matched to a gene; V was cut back by 1 base and J by 12 bases. The CDR3 sequence is 17 residues long. In nucleotides, the CDR3 is TGCGCCAGCAGCTTGCGGCCCGGGACAGGGTCACCTAGGGGGCAGTTCTTC. Protein product: CASSLRPGTGSPRGQFF.

This chain joins TRBV20-1 and TRBJ1-1; D gene unclear. Trimming took off 1 base at V and 8 bases at J, with 8 bases between the two ends. The CDR3 consists of 11 residues. Germline CDR1 is DFQATT and CDR2 is SNEGSKA (reference sequence). CDR3 bases: TGCAGTGCTAGAGTCGGGGTAGAAGCTTTCTTT. Translated, it gives CSARVGVEAFF.

The CDR3 coding sequence is TGCAGCGTTGCCTCGGACGGTGAAGCTTTCTTT. It codes for CSVASDGEAFF. This chain joins TRBV29-1 and TRBJ1-1; D is unclear. The CDR3 has 11 amino acids. V was pared by 4 bases and J by 7 bases, with 10 bases between. In germline, CDR1 is SQVTM, CDR2 ANQGSEA.

In this sample, this clonotype turned up a few times. The rearrangement links TRBV10-3 to TRBJ1-1; the D is unclear. Trimming removed 6 bases from V and 1 base from J, with 12 bases in between. Germline V gene lookup returns CDR1 ENHRY and CDR2 SYGVKD. CDR3 size: 14 residues. Here the CDR3 reads CAIRSDPANTEAFF. The CDR3 coding sequence is TGTGCCATCAGGTCCGACCCAGCGAACACTGAAGCTTTCTTT.

This clonotype was detected only a few times. The V gene is TRBV18, the J gene TRBJ2-7; D is unclear. V was pared by 0 bases and J by 4 bases, with 7 bases between. This CDR3 spans 13 amino acids. CDR1 is KGHSH, CDR2 LQKENI, per germline. The CDR3 DNA follows: TGTGCCAGCTCACCACCTTATCAATACGAGCAGTACTTC. This translates into CASSPPYQYEQYF.

CDR3 amino acids: CSARTGGDEQYF. The CDR3 nucleotides are TGCAGTGCGCGAACAGGGGGGGACGAGCAGTACTTC. The chain couples TRBV20-1 to TRBJ2-7; weak D call: TRBD1 (8 bases). CDR1 is DFQATT and CDR2 is SNEGSKA in the germline V gene (reference sequence). V lost 6 bases and J 5 bases, leaving 14 bases between the germline ends. CDR3 size: 12 residues.